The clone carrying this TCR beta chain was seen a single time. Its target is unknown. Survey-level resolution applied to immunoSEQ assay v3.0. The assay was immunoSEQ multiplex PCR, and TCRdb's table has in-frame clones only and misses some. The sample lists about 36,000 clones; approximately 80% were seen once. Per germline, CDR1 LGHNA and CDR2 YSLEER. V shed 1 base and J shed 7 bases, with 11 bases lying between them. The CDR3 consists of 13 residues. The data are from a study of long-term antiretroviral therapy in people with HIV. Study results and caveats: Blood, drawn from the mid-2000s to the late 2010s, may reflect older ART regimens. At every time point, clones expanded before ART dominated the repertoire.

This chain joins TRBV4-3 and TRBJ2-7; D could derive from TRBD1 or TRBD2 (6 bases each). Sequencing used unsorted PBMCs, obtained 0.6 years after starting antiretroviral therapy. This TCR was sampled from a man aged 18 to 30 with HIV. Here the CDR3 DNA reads TGCGCCAGCAGCCAAGTTAGGGGGACTGAGCAGTACTTC. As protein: CASSQVRGTEQYF.